The rows below give T cell receptor beta chains drawn from one sample of a study of shared clonotypes between healthy human individuals. Profiling relied on immunoSEQ multiplex PCR, and the TCRdb table lists in-frame clones only, not all of them. The sample gives a few hundred thousand clones, over 95% of which show up once; around 0.11% is in the top ten. Material for sequencing was naive CD8+ T cells sorted from blood. These receptors originate from a woman in her 30s in good health. The CDR3 runs from the conserved cysteine through the conserved F or W. Fields, in order: D gene, clone size, V gene, J gene, CDR3 protein, CDR3 DNA. A D gene is named only where the DNA matches it firmly. The size entry is marked missing in some rows and otherwise reads once, few, many or a size class.

TRBD2,.,TRBV5-6,TRBJ2-1,CASTLSSGRNYNEQFF,TGTGCCAGCACCCTGTCTAGCGGGAGGAATTACAATGAGCAGTTCTTC
TRBD2,.,TRBV6-1,TRBJ2-7,CASSESGDLTYEQYF,TGTGCCAGCAGTGAAAGCGGGGACCTAACCTACGAGCAGTACTTC
.,.,TRBV2,TRBJ2-2,CATRVGTGELFF,TGTGCCACTCGGGTTGGCACCGGGGAGCTGTTTTTT
.,.,TRBV4-1,TRBJ2-5,CASSQVGLETQYF,TGCGCCAGCAGCCAAGTCGGTCTAGAGACCCAGTACTTC
.,.,TRBV19,TRBJ2-5,CACGGQGEFGETQYF,TGTGCCTGCGGGGGGCAGGGGGAGTTTGGAGAGACCCAGTACTTC
TRBD2,.,TRBV7-8,TRBJ2-1,CASSAQAGVGNEQFF,TGTGCCAGCAGCGCACAAGCGGGAGTTGGAAATGAGCAGTTCTTC
.,.,TRBV7-9,TRBJ1-2,CASSDNTRTDSYGYTF,TGTGCCAGCAGCGACAATACGCGGACGGACTCCTATGGCTACACCTTC
TRBD2,.,TRBV5-4,TRBJ2-7,CASSSISGRAEQYF,TGTGCCAGCAGCTCCATTAGCGGGAGGGCCGAGCAGTACTTC
.,.,TRBV28,TRBJ1-2,CASSLFLRSYGYTF,TGTGCCAGCAGTTTATTCTTGCGGAGCTATGGCTACACCTTC
TRBD1,.,TRBV27,TRBJ2-7,CASSLSTPWDRASYEQYF,TGTGCCAGCAGTTTATCCACCCCATGGGACAGGGCGTCCTACGAGCAGTACTTC
TRBD2,.,TRBV7-9,TRBJ2-1,CASSVGLAGGPVYNEQFF,TGTGCCAGCAGCGTGGGACTAGCGGGAGGGCCGGTTTACAATGAGCAGTTCTTC
.,.,TRBV9,TRBJ2-7,CASSVGGRGYEQYF,TGTGCCAGCAGCGTTGGGGGAAGAGGTTACGAGCAGTACTTC
.,.,TRBV6-1,TRBJ2-2,CASIIGTGELFF,TGTGCCAGCATTATAGGGACGGGGGAGCTGTTTTTT
TRBD1,.,TRBV6-5,TRBJ1-5,CASRLTGGSNQPQHF,TGTGCCAGCAGACTGACAGGGGGCAGCAATCAGCCCCAGCATTTT
.,.,TRBV28,TRBJ1-1,CASSPDSENTEAFF,TGTGCCAGCAGCCCGGACAGCGAGAACACTGAAGCTTTCTTT
.,.,TRBV5-1,TRBJ2-1,CASSSPGLGDDNEQFF,TGCGCCAGCAGCTCTCCTGGACTGGGAGACGACAATGAGCAGTTCTTC
TRBD1,.,TRBV7-9,TRBJ1-1,CASSLPTRDRVNQRTEAFF,TGTGCCAGCAGCCTTCCAACCCGGGACAGGGTCAACCAACGGACTGAAGCTTTCTTT
TRBD1,.,TRBV5-4,TRBJ1-2,CASSLWRDRGNYGYTF,TGTGCCAGCAGCTTGTGGAGAGACAGGGGCAATTATGGCTACACCTTC
.,few,TRBV7-9,TRBJ1-2,CASSLELDGYTF,TGTGCCAGCAGCTTAGAGTTGGATGGCTACACCTTC
TRBD2,.,TRBV27,TRBJ2-1,CASSLTSGGAQFF,TGTGCCAGCAGTTTAACTAGCGGGGGGGCCCAGTTCTTC
.,.,TRBV2,TRBJ2-3,CASSDRRLGADTQYF,TGTGCCAGCAGTGACCGGCGGTTAGGGGCAGATACGCAGTATTTT
TRBD2,.,TRBV4-2,TRBJ2-1,CASSQDLVLAGVISSYNEQFF,TGTGCCAGCAGCCAAGATCTGGTACTAGCGGGAGTTATAAGCTCCTACAATGAGCAGTTCTTC
.,.,TRBV19,TRBJ2-7,CASSISGTSYEQYF,TGTGCCAGTAGTATTTCAGGCACTTCCTACGAGCAGTACTTC
TRBD1,.,TRBV5-4,TRBJ2-7,CASSLGDRPYEQYF,TGTGCCAGCAGCTTGGGGGACAGACCCTACGAGCAGTACTTC
.,.,TRBV15,TRBJ2-7,CATSRDYSSYEQYF,TGTGCCACCAGCAGAGATTACAGCTCCTACGAGCAGTACTTC
.,.,TRBV6-5,TRBJ2-5,CASSTAGDETQYF,TGTGCCAGCAGCACCGCCGGAGATGAGACCCAGTACTTC
TRBD1,.,TRBV4-1,TRBJ2-7,CASSHHLTGASYEQYF,TGCGCCAGCAGCCATCACCTGACAGGGGCCTCCTACGAGCAGTACTTC
.,.,TRBV19,TRBJ2-2,CASWAPSGTGELFF,TGTGCCAGTTGGGCCCCATCGGGCACCGGGGAGCTGTTTTTT
TRBD2,.,TRBV9,TRBJ2-2,CASSDLAGEADTGELFF,TGTGCCAGCAGCGATTTAGCGGGAGAGGCAGACACCGGGGAGCTGTTTTTT
TRBD2,.,TRBV7-9,TRBJ2-4,CASSLALATERDIQYF,TGTGCCAGCAGCTTAGCACTAGCGACCGAGAGAGACATTCAGTACTTC
TRBD2,.,TRBV28,TRBJ2-4,CASSLSVPKREGRSAKNIQYF,TGTGCCAGCAGTTTATCGGTCCCCAAGCGGGAGGGCCGTTCGGCCAAAAACATTCAGTACTTC
.,.,TRBV2,TRBJ1-5,CASSSGTQHF,TGTGCCAGCAGTTCGGGGACCCAGCATTTT
.,once,TRBV9,TRBJ2-2,CASSPGVNTGELFF,TGTGCCAGCAGCCCAGGGGTGAACACCGGGGAGCTGTTTTTT
.,.,TRBV4-1,TRBJ1-2,CASSLTGLEGYTF,TGCGCCAGCAGCCTTACGGGCCTCGAAGGCTACACCTTC
.,.,TRBV4-1,TRBJ2-1,CASSHLMREQFF,TGCGCCAGCAGCCATCTGATGAGGGAGCAGTTCTTC
.,.,TRBV27,TRBJ2-1,CASGDNEQFF,TGTGCCAGCGGTGATAATGAGCAGTTCTTC
.,.,TRBV7-2,TRBJ2-1,CASSLPGAYNEQFF,TGTGCCAGCAGCTTACCGGGAGCCTACAATGAGCAGTTCTTC
.,.,TRBV6-6,TRBJ1-5,CASSSSYRTSQPQHF,TGTGCCAGCAGTTCCTCGTACAGGACTAGTCAGCCCCAGCATTTT
TRBD2,.,TRBV7-8,TRBJ2-3,CASSLFTSGRGDTQYF,TGTGCCAGCAGCTTATTCACTAGCGGGAGGGGGGATACGCAGTATTTT
.,.,TRBV6-6,TRBJ2-7,CASSQDSGTYEQYF,TGTGCCAGCAGTCAGGACAGTGGAACCTACGAGCAGTACTTC
.,.,TRBV6-5,TRBJ1-1,CASSYGGGGTEAFF,TGTGCCAGCAGTTACGGCGGGGGAGGCACTGAAGCTTTCTTT
.,.,TRBV10-2,TRBJ1-1,CASAIWGPMNTEAFF,TGCGCCAGCGCAATATGGGGGCCGATGAACACTGAAGCTTTCTTT
.,.,TRBV7-6,TRBJ2-1,CASRRAAKNEQFF,TGTGCCAGCAGGAGGGCCGCGAAAAATGAGCAGTTCTTC
TRBD2,.,TRBV5-4,TRBJ2-7,CASSLGVGLAGYEQYF,TGTGCCAGCAGCTTGGGGGTGGGTCTAGCGGGATACGAGCAGTACTTC
TRBD2,.,TRBV4-1,TRBJ2-5,CASSPRTSGGQETQYF,TGCGCCAGCAGCCCCCGGACTAGCGGAGGCCAAGAGACCCAGTACTTC
.,.,TRBV10-2,TRBJ2-7,CASRSTGFYEQYF,TGCGCCAGCAGATCTACGGGGTTCTACGAGCAGTACTTC
.,few,TRBV5-6,TRBJ1-1,CASSATMNTEAFF,TGTGCCAGCAGCGCCACAATGAACACTGAAGCTTTCTTT
.,.,TRBV5-6,TRBJ1-2,CASSELTISNYGYTF,TGTGCCAGCAGCGAGCTGACAATTTCCAACTATGGCTACACCTTC
.,.,TRBV2,TRBJ2-7,CASVTEIYEQYF,TGTGCCAGCGTAACCGAAATCTACGAGCAGTACTTC
.,once,TRBV13,TRBJ2-7,CASSFAATTGEQYF,TGTGCCAGCAGCTTTGCGGCTACGACCGGCGAGCAGTACTTC
.,.,TRBV11-2,TRBJ2-7,CASSLTEQYF,TGTGCCAGCAGCTTAACCGAGCAGTACTTC
.,.,TRBV6-1,TRBJ2-7,CASSEYKSSYEQYF,TGTGCCAGCAGTGAATACAAGAGCTCCTACGAGCAGTACTTC
TRBD1,.,TRBV4-1,TRBJ2-2,CASRHSGTGSNGELFF,TGCGCCAGCAGACATTCCGGGACAGGGTCGAACGGGGAGCTGTTTTTT